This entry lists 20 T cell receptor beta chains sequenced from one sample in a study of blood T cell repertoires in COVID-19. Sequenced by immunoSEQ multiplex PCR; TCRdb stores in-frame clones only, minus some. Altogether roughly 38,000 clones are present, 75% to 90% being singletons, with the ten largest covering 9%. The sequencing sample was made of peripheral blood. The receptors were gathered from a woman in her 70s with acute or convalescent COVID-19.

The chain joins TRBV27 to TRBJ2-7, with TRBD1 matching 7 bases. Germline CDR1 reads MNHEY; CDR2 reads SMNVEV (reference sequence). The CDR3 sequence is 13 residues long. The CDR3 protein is CASSLSRGSEQYV. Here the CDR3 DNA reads TGTGCCAGCAGTCTATCCAGGGGGTCCGAGCAGTACGTC.

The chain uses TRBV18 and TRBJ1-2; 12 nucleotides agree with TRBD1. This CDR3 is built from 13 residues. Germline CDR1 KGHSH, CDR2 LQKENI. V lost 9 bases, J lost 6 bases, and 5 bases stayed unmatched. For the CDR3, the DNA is TGTGCCAGTCTCGGGACAGGGGGCCATGGCTACACCTTC. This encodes CASLGTGGHGYTF. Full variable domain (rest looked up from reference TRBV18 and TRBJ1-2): NAGVMQNPRHLVRRRGQEARLRCSPMKGHSHVYWYRQLPEEGLKFMVYLQKENIIDESGMPKERFSAEFPKEGPSILRIQQVVRGDSAAYFCASLGTGGHGYTFGSGTRLTVV.

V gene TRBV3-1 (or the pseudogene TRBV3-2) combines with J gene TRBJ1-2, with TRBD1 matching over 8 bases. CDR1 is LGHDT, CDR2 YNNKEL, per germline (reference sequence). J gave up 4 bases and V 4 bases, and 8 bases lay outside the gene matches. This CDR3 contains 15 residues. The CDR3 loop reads CASSLGTGDRYGYTF. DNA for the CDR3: TGTGCCAGCAGCCTCGGGACAGGAGACCGCTATGGCTACACCTTC.

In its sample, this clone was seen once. The CDR3 DNA follows: TGTGCCAGCTCTCTCTCCCCCGGAGCGGGTACTGAGACCCAGTACTTC. This sequence encodes CASSLSPGAGTETQYF. The chain couples TRBV21-1 to TRBJ2-5; the D call of TRBD2 is as the table states it, not checked on the DNA. TRBV21-1 is annotated as a pseudogene. The CDR3 totals 16 residues.

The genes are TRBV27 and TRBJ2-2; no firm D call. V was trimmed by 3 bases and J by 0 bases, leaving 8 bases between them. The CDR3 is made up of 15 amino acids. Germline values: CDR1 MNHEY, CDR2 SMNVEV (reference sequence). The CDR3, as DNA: TGTGCCAGCAGTTTCAGCGAAGCGAACACCGGGGAGCTGTTTTTT. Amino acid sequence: CASSFSEANTGELFF.

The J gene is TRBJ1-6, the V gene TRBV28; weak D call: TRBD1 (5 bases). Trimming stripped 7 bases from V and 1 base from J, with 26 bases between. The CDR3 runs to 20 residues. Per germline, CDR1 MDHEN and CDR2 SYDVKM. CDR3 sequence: CASNGGEGTRHGSYNSPLHF. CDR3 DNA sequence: TGTGCCAGCAATGGGGGGGAAGGGACGCGGCATGGTTCCTATAATTCACCCCTCCACTTT.

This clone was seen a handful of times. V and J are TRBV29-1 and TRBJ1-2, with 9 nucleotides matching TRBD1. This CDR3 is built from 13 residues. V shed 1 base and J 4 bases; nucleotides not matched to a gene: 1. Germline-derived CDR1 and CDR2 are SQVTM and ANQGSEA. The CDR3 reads CSVEVGQGYGYTF. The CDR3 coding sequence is TGCAGCGTTGAAGTGGGACAGGGCTATGGCTACACCTTC.

The CDR3 sequence is CASSAGLADTDTQYF. The CDR3 nucleotides are TGTGCCAGCTCAGCGGGACTAGCGGACACAGATACGCAGTATTTT. This sequence joins TRBV18 and TRBJ2-3, with 11 bases identical to TRBD2. Per the germline V gene, CDR1 is KGHSH and CDR2 is LQKENI. The CDR3 consists of 15 residues. The V gene end was trimmed by 5 bases and the J gene end by 2 bases; junction bases not matched to a gene: 3.

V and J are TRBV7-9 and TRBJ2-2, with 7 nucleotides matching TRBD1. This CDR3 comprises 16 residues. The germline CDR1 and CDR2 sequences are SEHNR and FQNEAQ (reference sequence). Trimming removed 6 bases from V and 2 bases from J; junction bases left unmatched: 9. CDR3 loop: CASRRPGQRNTGELFF. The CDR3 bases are TGTGCCAGCAGGCGACCGGGACAGAGAAACACCGGGGAGCTGTTTTTT. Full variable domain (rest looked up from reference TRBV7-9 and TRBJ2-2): DTGVSQNPRHKITKRGQNVTFRCDPISEHNRLYWYRQTLGQGPEFLTYFQNEAQLEKSRLLSDRFSAERPKGSFSTLEIQRTEQGDSAMYLCASRRPGQRNTGELFFGEGSRLTVL.

In DNA form, the CDR3 reads TGTGCCAGCAGTTCCGGGACAAAATCCAACGAGCAGTACGTC. This sequence encodes CASSSGTKSNEQYV. The V and J genes are TRBV6-5 and TRBJ2-7; possible D gene TRBD1, 6 bases. CDR1 and CDR2 (germline): MNHEY, SVGAGI. The CDR3 is 14 residues long. V was clipped by 4 bases and J by 5 bases, with 15 bases between them.

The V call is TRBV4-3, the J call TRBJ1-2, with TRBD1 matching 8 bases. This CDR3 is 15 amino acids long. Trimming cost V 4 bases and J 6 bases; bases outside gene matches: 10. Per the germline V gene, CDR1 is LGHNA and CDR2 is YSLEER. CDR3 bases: TGCGCCAGCAGCCCGCAGGGGGCGCGGGTCGATGGCTACACCTTC. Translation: CASSPQGARVDGYTF.

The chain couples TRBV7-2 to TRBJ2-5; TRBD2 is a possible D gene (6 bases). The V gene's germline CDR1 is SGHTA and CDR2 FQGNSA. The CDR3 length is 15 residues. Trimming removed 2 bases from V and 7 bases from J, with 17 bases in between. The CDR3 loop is CASSLKGAGRGTQYF. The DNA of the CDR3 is TGTGCCAGCAGCTTAAAGGGTGCGGGGCGGGGGACCCAGTACTTC. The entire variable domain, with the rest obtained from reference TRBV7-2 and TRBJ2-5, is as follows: GAGVSQSPSNKVTEKGKDVELRCDPISGHTALYWYRQSLGQGLEFLIYFQGNSAPDKSGLPSDRFSAERTGGSVSTLTIQRTQQEDSAVYLCASSLKGAGRGTQYFGPGTRLLVL.

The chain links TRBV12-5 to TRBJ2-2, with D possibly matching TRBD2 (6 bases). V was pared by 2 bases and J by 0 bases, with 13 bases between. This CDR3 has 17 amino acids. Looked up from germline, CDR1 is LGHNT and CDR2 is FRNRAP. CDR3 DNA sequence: TGTGCTAGTGGTTTGTCCCCCGGGACTGCGAACACCGGGGAGCTGTTTTTT. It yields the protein CASGLSPGTANTGELFF.

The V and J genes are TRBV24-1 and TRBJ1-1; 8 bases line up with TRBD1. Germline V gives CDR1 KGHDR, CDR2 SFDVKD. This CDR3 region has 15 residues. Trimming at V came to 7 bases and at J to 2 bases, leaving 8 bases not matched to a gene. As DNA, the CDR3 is TGTGCCACCAGGGGTCAGGGGGCGACTAACACTGAAGCTTTCTTT. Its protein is CATRGQGATNTEAFF.

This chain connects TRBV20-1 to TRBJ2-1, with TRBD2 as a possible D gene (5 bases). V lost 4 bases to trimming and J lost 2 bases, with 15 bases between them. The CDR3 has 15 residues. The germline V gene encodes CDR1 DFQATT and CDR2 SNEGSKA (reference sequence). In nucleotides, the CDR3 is TGCAGTGCTATTGAGTTCCGGGGAACCTACAATGAGCAGTTCTTC. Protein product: CSAIEFRGTYNEQFF.

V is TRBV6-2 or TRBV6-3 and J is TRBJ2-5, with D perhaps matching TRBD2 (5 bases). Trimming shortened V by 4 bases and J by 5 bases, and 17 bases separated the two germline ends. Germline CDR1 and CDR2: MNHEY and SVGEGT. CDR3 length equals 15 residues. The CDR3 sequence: CASSSPVAGWETQYF. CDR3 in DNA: TGTGCCAGCAGTTCCCCGGTCGCGGGCTGGGAGACCCAGTACTTC.

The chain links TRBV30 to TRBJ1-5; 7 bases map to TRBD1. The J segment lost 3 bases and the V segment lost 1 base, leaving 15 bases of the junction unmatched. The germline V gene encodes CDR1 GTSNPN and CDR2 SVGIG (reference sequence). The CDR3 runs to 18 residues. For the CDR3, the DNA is TGTGCCTGGAGTGAATTCAGATTCGGCGGACAGGACAATCAGCCCCAGCATTTT. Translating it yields CAWSEFRFGGQDNQPQHF.

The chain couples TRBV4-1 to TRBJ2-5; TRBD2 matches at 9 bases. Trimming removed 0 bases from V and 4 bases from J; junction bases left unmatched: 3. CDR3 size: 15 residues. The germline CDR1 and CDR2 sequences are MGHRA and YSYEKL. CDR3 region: CASSQEGLARETQYF. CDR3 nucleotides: TGCGCCAGCAGCCAAGAGGGACTAGCCCGAGAGACCCAGTACTTC.

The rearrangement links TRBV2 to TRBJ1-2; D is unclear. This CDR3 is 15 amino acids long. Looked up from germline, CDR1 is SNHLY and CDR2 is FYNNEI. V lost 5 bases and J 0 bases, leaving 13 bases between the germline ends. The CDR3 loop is CASSLGRTTNYGYTF. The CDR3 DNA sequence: TGTGCCAGCAGTCTGGGCCGAACAACTAACTATGGCTACACCTTC.

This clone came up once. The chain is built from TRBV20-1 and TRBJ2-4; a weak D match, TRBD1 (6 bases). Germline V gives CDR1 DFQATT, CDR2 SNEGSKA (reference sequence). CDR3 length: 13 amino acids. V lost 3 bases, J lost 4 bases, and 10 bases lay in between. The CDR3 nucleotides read TGCAGTGCTAGTACACAGGGAAAAAACATTCAGTACTTC. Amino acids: CSASTQGKNIQYF.